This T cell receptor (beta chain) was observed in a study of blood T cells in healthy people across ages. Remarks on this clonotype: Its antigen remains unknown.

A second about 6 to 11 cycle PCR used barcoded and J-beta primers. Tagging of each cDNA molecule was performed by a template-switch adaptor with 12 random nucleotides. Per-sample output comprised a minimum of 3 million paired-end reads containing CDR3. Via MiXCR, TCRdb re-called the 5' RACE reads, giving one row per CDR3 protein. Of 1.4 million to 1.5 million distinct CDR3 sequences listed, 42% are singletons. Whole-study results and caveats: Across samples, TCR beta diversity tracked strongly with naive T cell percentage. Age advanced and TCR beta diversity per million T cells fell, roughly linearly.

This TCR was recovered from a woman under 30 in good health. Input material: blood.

In nucleotides, the CDR3 is TGTGCCAGCAGAAAAAGCGGGGGGGCCTGCGAGCAGTACTTC. Translating gives CASRKSGGACEQYF. The chain uses TRBV13 and TRBJ2-7, with 10 nucleotides matching TRBD2. This CDR3 has 14 residues. From germline, CDR1 is PRHDT and CDR2 FYEKMQ (reference sequence). The ends lost 6 bases at V and 6 bases at J; junction bases unmatched: 8. The whole variable domain, remainder taken from reference TRBV13 and TRBJ2-7, is AAGVIQSPRHLIKEKRETATLKCYPIPRHDTVYWYQQGPGQDPQFLISFYEKMQSDKGSIPDRFSAQQFSDYHSELNMSSLELGDSALYFCASRKSGGACEQYFGPGTRLTVT.